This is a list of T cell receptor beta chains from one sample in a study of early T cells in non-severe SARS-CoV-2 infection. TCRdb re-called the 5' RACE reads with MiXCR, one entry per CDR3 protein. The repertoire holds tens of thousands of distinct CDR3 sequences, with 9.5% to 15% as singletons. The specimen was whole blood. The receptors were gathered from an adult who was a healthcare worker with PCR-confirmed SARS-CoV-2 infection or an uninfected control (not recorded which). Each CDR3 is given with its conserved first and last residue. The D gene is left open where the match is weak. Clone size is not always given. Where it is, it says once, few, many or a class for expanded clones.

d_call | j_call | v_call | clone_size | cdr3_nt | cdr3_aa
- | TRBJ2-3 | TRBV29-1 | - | TGCAGCGTTATTGACCCGAATCTCGGGGATACGCAGTATTTT | CSVIDPNLGDTQYF
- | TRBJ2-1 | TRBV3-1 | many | TGTGCCAGCAGCCAAGGCTTCAATGAGCAGTTCTTC | CASSQGFNEQFF
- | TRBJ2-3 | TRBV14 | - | TGTGCCAGCAGCCAAGTGCTGGGGCAGTCGGAGGTAACAGATACGCAGTATTTT | CASSQVLGQSEVTDTQYF
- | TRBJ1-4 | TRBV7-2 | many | TGTGCCAGCAGCTTAGATCTACGGACCCCAAAACTGTTTTTT | CASSLDLRTPKLFF
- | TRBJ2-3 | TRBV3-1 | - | TGTGCCAGCAGCCAAGATCAAGGCAGGGTGGTTCCTCGTAGCACAGATACGCAGTATTTT | CASSQDQGRVVPRSTDTQYF
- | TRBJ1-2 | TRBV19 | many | TGTGCCAGTAGTACCCAGACAGCGTATGTCGGCTACACCTTC | CASSTQTAYVGYTF
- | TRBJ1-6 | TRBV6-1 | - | TGTGCCAGCAGTTTCGTCGGGAGTTCTAATTCACCCCTCCACTTT | CASSFVGSSNSPLHF
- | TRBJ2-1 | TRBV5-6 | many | TGTGCCAGCAGCTCTCTAACCTTGAGCTCCTACAATGAGCAGTTCTTC | CASSSLTLSSYNEQFF
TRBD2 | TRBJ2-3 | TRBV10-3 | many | TGTGCCATCAGTGAGTCTGGACTAGTCGTAGATACGCAGTATTTT | CAISESGLVVDTQYF
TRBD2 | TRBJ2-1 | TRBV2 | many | TGTGCCAGCAGCCGGACTAGCGGGAGCCCAAATGAGCAGTTCTTC | CASSRTSGSPNEQFF
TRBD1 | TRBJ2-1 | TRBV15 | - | TGTGCCACCAGCACCGGGACAGGGGCCTACAATGAGCAGTTCTTC | CATSTGTGAYNEQFF
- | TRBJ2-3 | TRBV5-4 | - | TGTGCCAGCAGAGGAGGAGATACGCAGTATTTT | CASRGGDTQYF
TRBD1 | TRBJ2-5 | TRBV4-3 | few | TGCGCCAGCAGCCAAGACCTGGGACAGCAAGAGACCCAGTACTTC | CASSQDLGQQETQYF
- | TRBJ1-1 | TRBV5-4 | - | TGTGCCAGCAGCTTGGTTTCAGGGAACACTGAAGCTTTCTTT | CASSLVSGNTEAFF
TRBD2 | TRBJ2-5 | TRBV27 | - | TGTGCCAGCAGTTTCAGCGGGGGAGGCGAGACCCAGTACTTC | CASSFSGGGETQYF
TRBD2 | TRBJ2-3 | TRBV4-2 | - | TGTGCCAGCAGCAGCGGACTAGCGGACGATAGCACAGATACGCAGTATTTT | CASSSGLADDSTDTQYF
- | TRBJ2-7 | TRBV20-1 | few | TGCAGTGCCCCCATGGGGGGAATCTACGAGCAGTACTTC | CSAPMGGIYEQYF
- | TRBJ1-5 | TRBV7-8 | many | TGTGCCAGCAGCTTAGAGGGCGGCCCCGGCAATCAGCCCCAGCATTTT | CASSLEGGPGNQPQHF
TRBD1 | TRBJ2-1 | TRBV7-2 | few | TGTGCCAGCAGCTTAGGGGACAGCACCCTCAATGAGCAGTTCTTC | CASSLGDSTLNEQFF
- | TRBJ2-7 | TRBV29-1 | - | TGCAGCGTTACAGGGAATCAGGACGAGCAGTACTTC | CSVTGNQDEQYF
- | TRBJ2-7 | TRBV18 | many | TGTGCCAGCCGATCCCTCGGACCGGGACTGGGAGAGCAGTACTTC | CASRSLGPGLGEQYF
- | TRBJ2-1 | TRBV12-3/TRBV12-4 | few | TGTGCCAGCAGTTTCGGGCCCCTCTACAATGAGCAGTTCTTC | CASSFGPLYNEQFF
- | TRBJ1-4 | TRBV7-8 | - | TGTGCCGGGGGAGTTGCAACTAATGAAAAACTGTTTTTT | CAGGVATNEKLFF
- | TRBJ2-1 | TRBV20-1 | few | TGCAGTGCTAGCGCCGCTAGGACGGATTACAATGAGCAGTTCTTC | CSASAARTDYNEQFF
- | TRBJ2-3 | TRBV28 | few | TGTGCCAGCACCTCAACGACGATCGAAACAGATACGCAGTATTTT | CASTSTTIETDTQYF
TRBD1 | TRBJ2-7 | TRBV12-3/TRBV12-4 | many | TGTGCCAGCAGTCCGAGGGGGACAGGGGGCTACGAGCAGTACTTC | CASSPRGTGGYEQYF
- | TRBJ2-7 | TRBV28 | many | TGTGCCAGCAGTTTCCGGGGGCGTACCTACGAGCAGTACTTC | CASSFRGRTYEQYF
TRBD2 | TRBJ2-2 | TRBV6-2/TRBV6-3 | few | TGTGCCAGCGGGACTTACAGGCCCGGGACTAGCGGGTACACCGGGGAGCTGTTTTTT | CASGTYRPGTSGYTGELFF
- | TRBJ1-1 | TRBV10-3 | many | TGTGCCATCACCCTCCAAGCAGACACTGAAGCTTTCTTT | CAITLQADTEAFF
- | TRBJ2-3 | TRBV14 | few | TGTGCCAGCAGCCAAGATAAGATCCCCTACCGGGGAAATCCCCCAGATACGCAGTATTTT | CASSQDKIPYRGNPPDTQYF
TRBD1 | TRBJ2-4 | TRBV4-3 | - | TGCGCCAGCAGCCAAGAGGGGACAGGGCATAACATTCAGTACTTC | CASSQEGTGHNIQYF
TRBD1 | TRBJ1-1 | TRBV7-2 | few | TGTGCCAGCAGTCGCCCAGGGGGCACTGAAGCTTTCTTT | CASSRPGGTEAFF
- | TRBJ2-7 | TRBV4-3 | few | TGCGCCAGCAGCCAAGATATGATGGCGGCGACCGCCTACGAGCAGTACTTC | CASSQDMMAATAYEQYF
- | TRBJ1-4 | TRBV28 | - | TGTGCCAGCAGTCTATACAGGGAAGGTGAAAAACTGTTTTTT | CASSLYREGEKLFF
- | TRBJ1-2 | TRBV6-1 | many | TGTGCCAGCAGTGAACAGGAGGCAGGGGTTTATGGCTACACCTTC | CASSEQEAGVYGYTF
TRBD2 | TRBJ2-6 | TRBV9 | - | TGTGCCAGCACGGGAGGGGCCTCTGGGGCCAACGTCCTGACTTTC | CASTGGASGANVLTF
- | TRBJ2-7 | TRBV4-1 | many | TGCGCCAGCAGTTCGGACTTGGGATCCTACGAGCAGTACTTC | CASSSDLGSYEQYF
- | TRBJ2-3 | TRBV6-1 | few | TGTGCCAGCAGTGCCTATGCCCCAGATACGCAGTATTTT | CASSAYAPDTQYF
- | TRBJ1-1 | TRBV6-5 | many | TGTGCCAGCAGTTACGGTAGTTTGGCCAGGGGTTGGCGAGTGAACACTGAAGCTTTCTTT | CASSYGSLARGWRVNTEAFF
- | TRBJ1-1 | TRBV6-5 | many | TGTGCCAGCGGGTATAAGAAGGGATCGAGGACTGAAGCTTTCTTT | CASGYKKGSRTEAFF
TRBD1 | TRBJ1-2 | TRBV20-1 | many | TGCAGTGCTAGAGATCCTCAGGGGGGCTATGGCTACACCTTC | CSARDPQGGYGYTF
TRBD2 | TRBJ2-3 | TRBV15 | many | TGTGCCACCAGCAGGACCGGACTAGCGGGGGTACAAGGAGATACGCAGTATTTT | CATSRTGLAGVQGDTQYF
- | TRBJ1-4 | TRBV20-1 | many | TGCAGCCAATCCAATGGGGCGGATGCAACTAATGAAAAACTGTTTTTT | CSQSNGADATNEKLFF
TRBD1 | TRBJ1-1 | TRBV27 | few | TGTGCCAGCACGCGCCAGGGACAGCTTGATTCCCCAGCTTTCTTT | CASTRQGQLDSPAFF
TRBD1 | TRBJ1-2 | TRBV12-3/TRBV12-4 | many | TGTGCCAGCAGTCCGACAGGGGGAAATGGCTACACCTTC | CASSPTGGNGYTF